Listed here are 2 T cell receptor beta chains from one sample, sequenced in a study of early T cells in non-severe SARS-CoV-2 infection. Each CDR3 protein is one row after TCRdb ran MiXCR on the 5' RACE reads. The data contain approximately 70,000 distinct CDR3 sequences, 9.5% to 15% of them seen just once; the ten biggest clones take up 3.5% to 5.5%. The sequenced sample consisted of whole blood. The receptors derive from an adult who was a healthcare worker with PCR-confirmed SARS-CoV-2 infection or an uninfected control (not recorded which).

The chain has TRBV4-1 and TRBJ2-7, with 7 bases that match TRBD2. CDR3 length: 17 residues. Germline trimming cut 1 base from V and 0 bases from J; bases unmatched to any gene: 9. The germline CDR1 and CDR2 sequences are MGHRA and YSYEKL. The CDR3, as DNA: TGCGCCAGCAGCCAAGGGCTGCAAGCGGGATTCTCCTACGAGCAGTACTTC. This translates into CASSQGLQAGFSYEQYF.

This clonotype was seen ten or more times. V usage is TRBV9 and J usage is TRBJ2-2; either TRBD1 or TRBD2 may fit D (5 bases each). V dropped 0 bases and J dropped 6 bases, with 6 bases sitting between them. The germline V gene has CDR1 SGDLS and CDR2 YYNGEE. This CDR3 comprises 13 residues. The chain's CDR3 is CASSVGDPGELFF. The CDR3 DNA follows: TGTGCCAGCAGCGTAGGGGACCCCGGGGAGCTGTTTTTT.